This is a list of T cell receptor beta chains from one sample in a study of identical twins. MiXCR, run by TCRdb on the 5' RACE reads, gives a single entry per CDR3 protein. The sample yields more than 1.5 million distinct CDR3 sequences, around 29% seen once. Material: cord blood. The receptors were gathered from a newborn girl in good health. Each CDR3 is given with its conserved first and last residue. The D gene is left open where the match is weak. The size of a clone is reported for some rows only, either as once, few or many, or as a class for expanded clones.

d_gene	v_gene	abundance	j_gene	CDR3nt	CDR3aa
.	TRBV12-3/TRBV12-4	few	TRBJ1-1	TGTGCCAGCAGTTTCCCCTATAACACTGAAGCTTTCTTT	CASSFPYNTEAFF
.	TRBV7-6	few	TRBJ2-7	TGTGCCAGCAGCTTAGCGGGAGGAGCTAACTACGAGCAGTACTTC	CASSLAGGANYEQYF
TRBD2	TRBV6-6	few	TRBJ2-5	TGTGCCAGCAGTTACATCGGGACTAGCGGGAGGGAGACCCAGTACTTC	CASSYIGTSGRETQYF
TRBD2	TRBV5-1	.	TRBJ2-1	TGCGCCAGCAGCTTGGTTTCGCGGGGGGACTCCTACAATGAGCAGTTCTTC	CASSLVSRGDSYNEQFF
TRBD2	TRBV6-6	.	TRBJ2-3	TGTGCCAGCAGCCGGGGTCTAGCGGGGGGTGGAGATACGCAGTATTTT	CASSRGLAGGGDTQYF
.	TRBV7-8	.	TRBJ2-7	TGTGCCAGCAGATTGTGGCATGGTCCGGGTACGACCTACGAGCAGTACTTC	CASRLWHGPGTTYEQYF
.	TRBV20-1	.	TRBJ2-5	TGCAGTGCTAGGGGAATAGCGCCCTCCCAAGAGACCCAGTACTTC	CSARGIAPSQETQYF
.	TRBV10-3	.	TRBJ2-1	TGTGCCATCAGCGGGAGAGGACACTACAATGAGCAGTTCTTC	CAISGRGHYNEQFF
TRBD1	TRBV11-1	.	TRBJ1-1	TGTGCCAGCAGCTTAAGGGGGCAGCGGAACACTGAAGCTTTCTTT	CASSLRGQRNTEAFF
TRBD2	TRBV20-1	few	TRBJ2-5	TGCAGTGCGCCCCAACTAGGGACTAGCGAGGGGACCCAGTACTTC	CSAPQLGTSEGTQYF
TRBD2	TRBV5-1	once	TRBJ2-3	TGCGCCAGCAGCTTGGCTTCGGGGGGGAGGTCAGATACGCAGTATTTT	CASSLASGGRSDTQYF
.	TRBV6-6	.	TRBJ2-3	TGTGCCAGCAGATTCCTCGGGCCTTATACGCAGTATTTT	CASRFLGPYTQYF
.	TRBV27	.	TRBJ1-6	TGTGCCAGCAGTTTAAGGGCAGAACTTTCACCCCTCCACTTT	CASSLRAELSPLHF
TRBD2	TRBV6-2/TRBV6-3	.	TRBJ2-4	TGTGCCAGCAGTTACCCCGGACTAGCGGTAGCCAAAAACATTCAGTACTTC	CASSYPGLAVAKNIQYF
.	TRBV6-1	.	TRBJ2-4	TGTGCCACCGTGACCCCAGCCAAAAACATTCAGTACTTC	CATVTPAKNIQYF
.	TRBV12-3/TRBV12-4	.	TRBJ2-5	TGTACCTGCAGTTTTCTTTACTACAGGGAAGAGACCCAGTACTTC	CTCSFLYYREETQYF
TRBD1	TRBV5-1	.	TRBJ1-1	TGCGCCAGCAGCGTTATCAGGGGGCTGAACACTGAAGCTTTCTTT	CASSVIRGLNTEAFF
.	TRBV9	few	TRBJ1-2	TGTGCCAGCAGCCCTTCGGGGAGGGCCTATGGCTACACCTTC	CASSPSGRAYGYTF
TRBD2	TRBV5-1	.	TRBJ2-1	TGCGCCAGCAGCCCCGGACTAGTTGTCGCCTACAATGAGCAGTTCTTC	CASSPGLVVAYNEQFF
.	TRBV4-2	.	TRBJ2-7	TGTGCCAGCAGCCAAGCCGGGCTCCTGAGCTCCTACAATGAGCAGTACTTC	CASSQAGLLSSYNEQYF